Listed here are 14 T cell receptor beta chains from one sample, sequenced in a study of T cell responses to AZD1222 COVID-19 vaccine. Measured with immunoSEQ multiplex PCR; TCRdb has only the in-frame clones, and not every one. This table has about 150,000 clones, about nine tenths appearing once. Specimen: peripheral blood, collected on day 0 of MenACWY control vaccination. Source of these receptors: an adult in good health.

The chain's CDR3 is CASSVATAFNYGYTF. The CDR3 nucleotides read TGTGCCAGCAGCGTGGCAACCGCTTTTAACTATGGCTACACCTTC. The genes are TRBV9 and TRBJ1-2, with D unclear. Germline CDR1 reads SGDLS; CDR2 reads YYNGEE. The CDR3 has 15 amino acids. The V gene lost 2 bases and the J gene lost 1 base, with 12 bases spanning the gap.

The chain is built from TRBV3-1 (or the pseudogene TRBV3-2) and TRBJ1-2; TRBD1 agrees at 8 bases. V shed 1 base and J 0 bases; nucleotides not matched to a gene: 4. The germline gives CDR1 LGHDT, CDR2 YNNKEL (reference sequence). This CDR3 has 16 amino acids. The CDR3: CASSQAKTGANYGYTF. The CDR3 nucleotides read TGTGCCAGCAGCCAAGCTAAGACAGGGGCTAACTATGGCTACACCTTC.

The J gene is TRBJ1-2, the V gene TRBV24-1; 7 nucleotides align to TRBD1. CDR1 is KGHDR and CDR2 is SFDVKD in the germline V gene. J gave up 2 bases and V 6 bases, and 2 bases lay outside the gene matches. The CDR3 runs to 13 residues. CDR3 coding DNA: TGTGCCACCAGTCAGGGGGGGAACTATGGCTACACCTTC. Translated, it gives CATSQGGNYGYTF.

V is TRBV29-1 and J is TRBJ2-2; TRBD2 aligns across 8 bases. In germline, CDR1 is SQVTM, CDR2 ANQGSEA. The trim removed 3 bases at V and 3 bases at J, leaving 6 bases unmatched. This CDR3 is 15 amino acids long. In DNA, the CDR3 is TGCAGCGTTGACAGCGGGAGAGGCGACACCGGGGAGCTGTTTTTT. This gives the protein CSVDSGRGDTGELFF.

The rearrangement links TRBV3-1 (or the pseudogene TRBV3-2) to TRBJ1-2; D unresolved. Germline loops: CDR1 LGHDT, CDR2 YNNKEL (reference sequence). V lost 4 bases and J 7 bases, leaving 13 bases between the germline ends. CDR3 length equals 13 residues. CDR3 nucleotides: TGTGCCAGCAGCCCGGACGGTTTCTTTGGCTACACCTTC. Its translation: CASSPDGFFGYTF.

The chain uses TRBV5-4 and TRBJ2-3; D is undetermined. Germline-derived CDR1 and CDR2 are SGHNT and YYREEE (reference sequence). The CDR3 runs to 13 residues. V lost 3 bases, J lost 4 bases, and 9 bases lay in between. This CDR3 is CASSSSSADTQYF. CDR3 bases: TGTGCCAGCAGCTCTTCATCTGCAGATACGCAGTATTTT.

In its sample, this clone was seen once. The chain couples TRBV18 to TRBJ2-7; D gene unclear. Germline CDR1 and CDR2: KGHSH and LQKENI. The CDR3 runs 14 residues. V lost 3 bases, J lost 7 bases, and 16 bases lay in between. As DNA, the CDR3 is TGTGCCAGCTCACCGAGTTGGGCTAGGGAAGAGCAGTACTTC. It specifies CASSPSWAREEQYF.

This clone has a single count. The J gene is TRBJ2-2, the V gene TRBV12-3 or TRBV12-4, with no clear D. Trimming stripped 7 bases from V and 5 bases from J, with 11 bases between. CDR3 length: 13 amino acids. CDR3 region: CASTYGSTGELFF. CDR3 nucleotide sequence: TGTGCCAGCACCTATGGTTCTACCGGGGAGCTGTTTTTT.

This chain joins TRBV24-1 and TRBJ1-1, with D possibly matching TRBD1 (6 bases). Per the germline V gene, CDR1 is KGHDR and CDR2 is SFDVKD. V lost 2 bases to trimming and J lost 6 bases, with 18 bases between them. CDR3 size: 16 residues. CDR3 protein: CATSDSGQGRVAEAFF. In nucleotides, the CDR3 is TGTGCCACCAGTGATTCGGGACAAGGGAGGGTCGCTGAAGCTTTCTTT.

This chain connects TRBV5-1 to TRBJ2-5; D call uncertain. The V gene's germline CDR1 is SGHRS and CDR2 YFSETQ. This CDR3 is built from 15 residues. With 4 bases removed from V and 1 base from J, the gap between germline ends came to 14 bases. CDR3 coding DNA: TGCGCCAGCAGCGTCGGCCTGGGGATCCAAGAGACCCAGTACTTC. Its translation is CASSVGLGIQETQYF.

This clone was seen a single time. The chain combines TRBV6-5 with TRBJ1-4, with no clear D. The V end lost 5 bases, the J end lost 0 bases, and 7 bases lay between the germline ends. The CDR3 contains 14 residues. Germline CDR1 is MNHEY and CDR2 is SVGAGI. CDR3 coding DNA: TGTGCCAGCAGTATGACCCCAACTAATGAAAAACTGTTTTTT. Its protein is CASSMTPTNEKLFF.

The chain recombines TRBV24-1 with TRBJ1-5, with D possibly TRBD1 on 6 matching bases. This CDR3 region has 13 residues. Germline V gene lookup returns CDR1 KGHDR and CDR2 SFDVKD. V was pared by 4 bases and J by 9 bases, with 12 bases between. DNA for the CDR3: TGTGCCACCAGTGAAGACAGGCTTCTGCCCCAGCATTTT. Protein sequence: CATSEDRLLPQHF.

V and J are TRBV4-2 and TRBJ1-3; a weak D match, TRBD1 (5 bases). The V end lost 0 bases, the J end lost 0 bases, and 15 bases lay between the germline ends. This CDR3 is 18 amino acids long. Germline V gene sequence: CDR1 LGHNA, CDR2 YNFKEQ. The CDR3 sequence is CASSQDWGLPNSGNTIYF. CDR3 nucleotide sequence: TGTGCCAGCAGCCAAGATTGGGGACTGCCGAACTCTGGAAACACCATATATTTT.

The V gene is TRBV5-4, the J gene TRBJ2-7; 8 positions match TRBD1. The length of the CDR3 is 11 residues. V was pared by 4 bases and J by 6 bases, with 0 bases of the junction left unmatched. Germline CDR1 reads SGHNT; CDR2 reads YYREEE (reference sequence). CDR3 sequence (DNA): TGTGCCAGCAGCGGACAGGGCGAGCAGTACTTC. Translated: CASSGQGEQYF.